This T cell receptor (beta chain) originates from a study of vaccination and CD4 T cells after COVID-19. With regard to this clonotype: Its specificity is not known.

Regarding treatment: approximately 11-day PBMC culture with coronavirus spike peptide pools or control peptides (ViraFEST assay). Trimming stripped 4 bases from V and 4 bases from J, with 12 bases between. Germline CDR1 reads LGHNA; CDR2 reads YSLEER. This CDR3 has 14 residues. Researchers used the Oncomine TCR Beta short-read assay to sequence DNA from cultured CD4+ T cells. TCRdb re-called the PCR reads with MiXCR, one entry per CDR3 protein. The sample records about 9,700 distinct CDR3 sequences, more than 60% being singletons. The J gene is TRBJ2-3, the V gene TRBV4-3; D not certain. The sequenced material came from CD4+ T cells from blood, cultured in vitro. The clonotype was recovered from a human donor who had recovered from COVID-19. In DNA, the CDR3 is TGCGCCAGCAGCCTTCGGAGAGGAGCAGATACGCAGTATTTT. This gives the protein CASSLRRGADTQYF.